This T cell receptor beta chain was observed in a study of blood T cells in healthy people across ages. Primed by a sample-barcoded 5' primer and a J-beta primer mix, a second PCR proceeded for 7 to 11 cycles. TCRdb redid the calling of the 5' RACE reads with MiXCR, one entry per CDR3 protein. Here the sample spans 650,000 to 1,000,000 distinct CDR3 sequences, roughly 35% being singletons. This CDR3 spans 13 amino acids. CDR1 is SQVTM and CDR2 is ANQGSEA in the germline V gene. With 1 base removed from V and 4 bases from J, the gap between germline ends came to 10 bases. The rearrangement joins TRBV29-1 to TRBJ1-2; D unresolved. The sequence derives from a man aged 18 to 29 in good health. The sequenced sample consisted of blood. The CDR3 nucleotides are TGCAGCGTTGAAGGCCCGGGTGGCTATGGCTACACCTTC. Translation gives CSVEGPGGYGYTF.